This TCR beta chain is from a study of identical twins. TCRdb ran MiXCR on the 5' RACE reads and lists one entry per CDR3 protein. This sample carries some 730,000 distinct CDR3 sequences, 15% to 20% of them seen once, and the ten largest clones take around 13%. Study-wide findings and caveats: Partial confounding of zero-insertion analyses by invariant MAIT and iNKT cells was possible.

Only a few counts were recorded for this clonotype. What it binds is not known. Healthy Caucasians, and only they, were the donors. The trim removed 4 bases at V and 4 bases at J, leaving 7 bases unmatched. CDR3 length: 15 residues. Germline CDR1 reads DFQATT; CDR2 reads SNEGSKA (reference sequence). The sample was also linked to a second study, of T cells expressing NK-cell markers. Per that study: Restriction of sorting to alpha-beta TCR T cells was accomplished in several experiments using an anti-gamma-delta TCR antibody. Dominant NKG2C+ clonotypes made up about 1.0-8% of CD8+ T cells in about six donors.

Sequencing used PBMCs. The clonotype comes from a woman aged 18-29 years in good health. This sequence joins TRBV20-1 and TRBJ2-1, with 10 bases lining up with TRBD2. The CDR3 loop reads CSANGLAGEYNEQFF. CDR3 sequence (DNA): TGCAGTGCTAACGGCCTAGCGGGAGAATACAATGAGCAGTTCTTC.